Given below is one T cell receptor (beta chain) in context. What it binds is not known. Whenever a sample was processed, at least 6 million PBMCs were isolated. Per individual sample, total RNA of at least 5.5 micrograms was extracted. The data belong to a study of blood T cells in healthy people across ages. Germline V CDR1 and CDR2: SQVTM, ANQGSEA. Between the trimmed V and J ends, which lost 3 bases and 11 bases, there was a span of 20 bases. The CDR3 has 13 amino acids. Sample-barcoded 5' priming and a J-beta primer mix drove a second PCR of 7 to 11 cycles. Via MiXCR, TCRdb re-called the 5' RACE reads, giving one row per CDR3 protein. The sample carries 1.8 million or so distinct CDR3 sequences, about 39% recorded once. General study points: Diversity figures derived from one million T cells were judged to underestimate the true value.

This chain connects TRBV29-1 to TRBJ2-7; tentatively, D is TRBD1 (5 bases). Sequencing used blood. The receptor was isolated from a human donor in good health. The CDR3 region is CSVDFRQSGGEYF. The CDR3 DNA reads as TGCAGCGTTGATTTTCGACAGAGTGGTGGAGAGTACTTC.